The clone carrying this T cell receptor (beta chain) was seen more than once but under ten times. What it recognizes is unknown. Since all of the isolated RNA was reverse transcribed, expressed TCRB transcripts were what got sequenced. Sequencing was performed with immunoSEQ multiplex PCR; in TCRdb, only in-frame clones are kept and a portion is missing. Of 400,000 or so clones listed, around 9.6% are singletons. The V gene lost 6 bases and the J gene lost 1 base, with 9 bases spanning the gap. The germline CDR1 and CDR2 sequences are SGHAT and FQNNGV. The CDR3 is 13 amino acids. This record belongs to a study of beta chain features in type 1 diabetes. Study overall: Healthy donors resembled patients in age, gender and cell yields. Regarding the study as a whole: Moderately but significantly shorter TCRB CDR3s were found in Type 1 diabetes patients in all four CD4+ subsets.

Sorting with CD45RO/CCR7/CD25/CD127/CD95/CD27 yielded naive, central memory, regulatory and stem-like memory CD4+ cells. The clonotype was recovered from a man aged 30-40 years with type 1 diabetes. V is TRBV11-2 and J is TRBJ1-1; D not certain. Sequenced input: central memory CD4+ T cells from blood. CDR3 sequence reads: CASRDQRNTEAFF. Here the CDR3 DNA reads TGTGCCAGCAGGGACCAAAGGAACACTGAAGCTTTCTTT.